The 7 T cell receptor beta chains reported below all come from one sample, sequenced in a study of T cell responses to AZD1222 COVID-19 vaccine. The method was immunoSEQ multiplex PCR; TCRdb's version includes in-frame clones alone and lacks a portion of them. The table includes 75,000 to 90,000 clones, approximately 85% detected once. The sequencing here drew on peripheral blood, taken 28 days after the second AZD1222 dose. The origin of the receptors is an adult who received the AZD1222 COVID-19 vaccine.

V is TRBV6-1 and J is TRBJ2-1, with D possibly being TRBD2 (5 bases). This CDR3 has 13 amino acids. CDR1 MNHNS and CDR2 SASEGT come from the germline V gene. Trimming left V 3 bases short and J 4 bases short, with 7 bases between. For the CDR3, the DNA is TGTGCCAGCAGTGATGAGGGATACAATGAGCAGTTCTTC. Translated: CASSDEGYNEQFF.

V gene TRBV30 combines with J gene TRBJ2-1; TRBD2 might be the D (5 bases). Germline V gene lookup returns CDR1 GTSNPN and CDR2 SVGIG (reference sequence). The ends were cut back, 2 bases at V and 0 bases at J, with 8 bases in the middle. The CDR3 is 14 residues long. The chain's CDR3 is CAWSMGSSYNEQFF. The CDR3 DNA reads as TGTGCCTGGAGTATGGGGAGCTCCTACAATGAGCAGTTCTTC.

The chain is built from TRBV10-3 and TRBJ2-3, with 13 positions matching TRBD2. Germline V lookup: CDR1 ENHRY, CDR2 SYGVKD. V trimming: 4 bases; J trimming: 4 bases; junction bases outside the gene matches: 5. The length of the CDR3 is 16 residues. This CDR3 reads CAISVGLAGEADTQYF. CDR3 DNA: TGTGCCATCAGTGTTGGACTAGCGGGAGAAGCAGATACGCAGTATTTT.

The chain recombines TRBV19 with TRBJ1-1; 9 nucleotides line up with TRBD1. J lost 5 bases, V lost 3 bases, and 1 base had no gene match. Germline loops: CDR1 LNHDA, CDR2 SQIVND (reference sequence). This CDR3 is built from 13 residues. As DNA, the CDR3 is TGTGCCAGTAGTATGGACAGGGGTACTGAAGCTTTCTTT. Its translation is CASSMDRGTEAFF.

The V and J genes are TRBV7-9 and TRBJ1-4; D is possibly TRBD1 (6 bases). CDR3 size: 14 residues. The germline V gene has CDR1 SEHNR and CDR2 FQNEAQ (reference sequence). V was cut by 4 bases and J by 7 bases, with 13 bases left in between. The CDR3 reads CASSSTGFGEKLFF. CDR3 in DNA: TGTGCCAGCAGCTCCACAGGGTTTGGTGAAAAACTGTTTTTT.

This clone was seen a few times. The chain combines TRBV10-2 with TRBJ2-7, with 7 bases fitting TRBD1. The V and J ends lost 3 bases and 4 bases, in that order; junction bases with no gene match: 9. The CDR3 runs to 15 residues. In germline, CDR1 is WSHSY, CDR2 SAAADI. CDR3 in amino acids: CASSEVNRGVYEQYF. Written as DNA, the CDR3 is TGCGCCAGCAGTGAAGTCAACAGGGGAGTTTACGAGCAGTACTTC.

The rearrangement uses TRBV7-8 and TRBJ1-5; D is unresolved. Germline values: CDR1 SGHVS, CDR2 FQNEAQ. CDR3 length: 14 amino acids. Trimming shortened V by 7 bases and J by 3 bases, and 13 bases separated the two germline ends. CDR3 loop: CASTLSDYNQPQHF. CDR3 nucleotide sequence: TGTGCCAGCACCCTCAGTGACTACAATCAGCCCCAGCATTTT. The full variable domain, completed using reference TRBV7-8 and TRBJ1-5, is GAGVSQSPRYKVAKRGQDVALRCDPISGHVSLFWYQQALGQGPEFLTYFQNEAQLDKSGLPSDRFFAERPEGSVSTLKIQRTQQEDSAVYLCASTLSDYNQPQHFGDGTRLSIL.